A single sample is the source of the 14 T cell receptor beta chains below, sequenced in a study of graft-versus-host responses after intestinal transplantation. Sequencing was performed with immunoSEQ multiplex PCR; in TCRdb, only in-frame clones are kept and a portion is missing. The sample yields some 77,000 clones, over 80% seen once. The source material was PBMCs, sampled 98 days after intestinal transplantation. These receptors were taken from a human patient who received an intestinal transplant, so some T cells may come from the graft donor.

The V and J genes are TRBV6-1 and TRBJ2-1; 9 bases fit TRBD1. The CDR3 is 18 residues long. V was clipped by 4 bases and J by 9 bases; unmatched bases: 19. Germline loops: CDR1 MNHNS, CDR2 SASEGT. The CDR3: CASSGGQGSKEWAIEQFF. CDR3 sequence (DNA): TGTGCCAGCAGTGGGGGACAGGGAAGTAAGGAATGGGCAATTGAGCAGTTCTTC.

The chain combines TRBV4-1 with TRBJ2-1; 7 nucleotides agree with TRBD2. Germline CDR1 MGHRA, CDR2 YSYEKL. The CDR3 runs 18 residues. Trimming removed 1 base from V and 0 bases from J; junction bases left unmatched: 9. As DNA, the CDR3 is TGCGCCAGCAGCCAAGTGACTAGCCCAGGGTTCTCCTACAATGAGCAGTTCTTC. Amino acids: CASSQVTSPGFSYNEQFF.

The chain joins TRBV14 to TRBJ2-5; D call uncertain. There are 13 residues in the CDR3. Germline-derived CDR1 and CDR2 are SGHDN and FVKESK. V lost 1 base to trimming and J lost 3 bases, with 6 bases between them. CDR3 protein: CASSQGVEETQYF. The CDR3 DNA sequence: TGTGCCAGCAGCCAAGGCGTAGAAGAGACCCAGTACTTC.

The gene calls are TRBV7-9 and TRBJ2-3; a possible D gene is TRBD1 (6 bases). The CDR3 has 16 residues. V was shortened by 4 bases and J by 0 bases, with 14 bases between the two germline ends. Germline values: CDR1 SEHNR, CDR2 FQNEAQ (reference sequence). The CDR3 loop is CASSSDSSMSTDTQYF. Here the CDR3 DNA reads TGTGCCAGCAGCTCGGACAGCTCAATGAGCACAGATACGCAGTATTTT.

V gene TRBV6-5 combines with J gene TRBJ1-1; weak D call: TRBD1 (5 bases). The CDR3 has 14 amino acids. Trimming removed 6 bases from V and 0 bases from J, with 11 bases in between. Per the germline V gene, CDR1 is MNHEY and CDR2 is SVGAGI. CDR3 DNA: TGTGCCAGCAGCTTACAGGCTATGAACACTGAAGCTTTCTTT. It is translated as CASSLQAMNTEAFF.

The J gene is TRBJ2-1, the V gene TRBV11-3, with D perhaps given as TRBD1 or TRBD2 (6 bases each). V lost 1 base and J lost 8, with 9 bases in between. Germline loops: CDR1 SGHNT, CDR2 YENEEA. The CDR3 loop spans 13 amino acids. The CDR3 nucleotides are TGTGCCAGCAGCTTAGTCGGGGGCGATGAGCAGTTCTTC. Its protein is CASSLVGGDEQFF.

In this sample, this clone turned up once. The CDR3 here is CASSSEGRQETQYF. CDR3 sequence (DNA): TGTGCCAGCAGCTCCGAGGGACGGCAAGAGACCCAGTACTTC. The chain joins TRBV5-4 to TRBJ2-5; D tentatively reads TRBD1 or TRBD2 (5 bases each). Trimming pared 3 bases from V and 2 bases from J, leaving 11 bases between. Germline V lookup: CDR1 SGHNT, CDR2 YYREEE (reference sequence). The CDR3 extends over 14 amino acids.

The chain has TRBV28 and TRBJ2-7, with 10 bases aligning to TRBD2. Germline V gives CDR1 MDHEN, CDR2 SYDVKM. This CDR3 is 17 amino acids long. J was trimmed by 3 bases and V by 4 bases; bases with no gene match: 12. This CDR3 reads CASSSTLAGERGYEQYF. In nucleotides, the CDR3 is TGTGCCAGCAGTTCCACCCTAGCGGGAGAACGAGGCTACGAGCAGTACTTC.

This clone has more than one count but fewer than ten. V usage is TRBV6-1 and J usage is TRBJ1-4, with no clear D. The V end was cut by 3 bases, the J end by 15 bases, with 17 bases between. The V gene's germline CDR1 is MNHNS and CDR2 SASEGT. CDR3 length: 13 amino acids. CDR3 in DNA: TGTGCCAGCAGTGACACTAACGGACGACGGTTGTTTTTT. Translation: CASSDTNGRRLFF.

This clone has just one count. The V call is TRBV5-4, the J call TRBJ2-4, with a weak D call TRBD2 (5 bases). CDR3 length: 13 residues. CDR1 and CDR2 from the germline V gene are SGHNT and YYREEE (reference sequence). Trimming stripped 5 bases from V and 8 bases from J, with 14 bases between. CDR3 DNA: TGTGCCAGCAGTGTGGTTCCGAGGGACATTCAGTACTTC. Translation gives CASSVVPRDIQYF. The whole variable domain, filled in from reference TRBV5-4 and TRBJ2-4, reads ETGVTQSPTHLIKTRGQQVTLRCSSQSGHNTVSWYQQALGQGPQFIFQYYREEENGRGNFPPRFSGLQFPNYSSELNVNALELDDSALYLCASSVVPRDIQYFGAGTRLSVL.

This clone was counted a few times. J is TRBJ1-5 and V is TRBV6-5; TRBD1 is a possible D gene (6 bases). This CDR3 has 13 amino acids. Trimming took 6 bases from V and 2 from J, leaving 8 bases between them. From germline, CDR1 is MNHEY and CDR2 SVGAGI. The CDR3 DNA sequence: TGTGCCAGCAGCCCAGGGGGCAATCAGCCCCAGCATTTT. This codes for CASSPGGNQPQHF.

The chain uses TRBV28 and TRBJ2-7, with TRBD1 as a possible D gene (5 bases). Per germline, CDR1 MDHEN and CDR2 SYDVKM. The CDR3 is 12 amino acids. With 8 bases removed from V and 6 bases from J, the gap between germline ends came to 14 bases. The CDR3 DNA reads as TGTGCCAGCGAGGCAGGGCCTGGCGAGCAGTACTTC. Protein: CASEAGPGEQYF.

The chain combines TRBV4-2 with TRBJ2-3; 12 bases are shared with TRBD2. The CDR3 covers 20 residues. Germline V lookup: CDR1 LGHNA, CDR2 YNFKEQ. Losses at the gene ends were 2 bases for V and 1 base for J; bases not matched to a gene: 13. The CDR3 DNA reads as TGTGCCAGCAGCCAACCGGTTCTAGCGGGAGGGGAGGAACGCACAGATACGCAGTATTTT. As protein: CASSQPVLAGGEERTDTQYF.

This rearrangement joins TRBV19 to TRBJ2-1, with 11 bases aligning to TRBD2. Losses at the gene ends were 5 bases for V and 9 bases for J; bases not matched to a gene: 12. This CDR3 has 16 amino acids. Germline values: CDR1 LNHDA, CDR2 SQIVND (reference sequence). The CDR3 DNA is TGTGCCAGTAGTTCCCTAGCGGGAGGAGGTGGGATTGAGCAGTTCTTC. It translates to CASSSLAGGGGIEQFF.